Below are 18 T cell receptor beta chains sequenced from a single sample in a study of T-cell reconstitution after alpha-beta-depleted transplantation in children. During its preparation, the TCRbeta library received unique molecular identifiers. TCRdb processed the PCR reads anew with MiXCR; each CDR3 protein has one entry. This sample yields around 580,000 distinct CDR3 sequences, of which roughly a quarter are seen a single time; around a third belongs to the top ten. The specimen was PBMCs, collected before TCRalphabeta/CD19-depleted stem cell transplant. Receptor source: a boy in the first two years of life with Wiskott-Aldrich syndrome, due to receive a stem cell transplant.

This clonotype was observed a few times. DNA for the CDR3: TGCGCCAGCAGCTCCGGGACAGGGGGCCACAATTACAATGAGCAGTTCTTC. Residues: CASSSGTGGHNYNEQFF. The chain uses TRBV5-1 and TRBJ2-1; 12 bases line up with TRBD1. V was clipped by 3 bases and J by 4 bases; unmatched bases: 8. This CDR3 spans 17 amino acids. Germline V lookup: CDR1 SGHRS, CDR2 YFSETQ.

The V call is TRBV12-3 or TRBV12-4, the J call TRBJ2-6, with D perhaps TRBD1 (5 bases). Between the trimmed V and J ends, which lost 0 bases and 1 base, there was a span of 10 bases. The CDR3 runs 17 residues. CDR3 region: CASSLAQGWSGANVLTF. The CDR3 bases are TGTGCCAGCAGTTTAGCGCAGGGTTGGTCTGGGGCCAACGTCCTGACTTTC.

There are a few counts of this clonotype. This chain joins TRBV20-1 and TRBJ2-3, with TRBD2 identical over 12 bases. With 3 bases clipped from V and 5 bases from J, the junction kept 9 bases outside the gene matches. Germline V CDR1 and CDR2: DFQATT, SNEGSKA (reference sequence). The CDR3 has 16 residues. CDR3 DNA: TGCAGTGCTAGCCTGACTAGCGGGAGTGAGGGAGATACGCAGTATTTT. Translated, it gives CSASLTSGSEGDTQYF.

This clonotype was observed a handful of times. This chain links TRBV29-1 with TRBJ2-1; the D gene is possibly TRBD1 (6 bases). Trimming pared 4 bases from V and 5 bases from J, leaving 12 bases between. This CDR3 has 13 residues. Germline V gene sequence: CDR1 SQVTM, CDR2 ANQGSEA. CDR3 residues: CSVGRDKNNEQFF. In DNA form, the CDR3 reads TGCAGCGTTGGAAGGGACAAGAACAATGAGCAGTTCTTC.

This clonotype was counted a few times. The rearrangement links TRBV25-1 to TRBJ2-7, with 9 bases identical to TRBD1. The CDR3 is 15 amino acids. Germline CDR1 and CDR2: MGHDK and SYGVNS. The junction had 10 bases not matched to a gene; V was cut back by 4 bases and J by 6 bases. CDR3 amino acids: CASSALDRGRGEQYF. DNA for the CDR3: TGTGCCAGCAGTGCCTTGGACAGGGGAAGGGGCGAGCAGTACTTC.

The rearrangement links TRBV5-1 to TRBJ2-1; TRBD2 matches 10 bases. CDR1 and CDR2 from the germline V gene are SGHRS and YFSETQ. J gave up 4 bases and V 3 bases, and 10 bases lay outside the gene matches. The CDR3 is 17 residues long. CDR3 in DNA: TGCGCCAGCAGCTCGGGGTATAGCGGGAGGAGTTACAATGAGCAGTTCTTC. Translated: CASSSGYSGRSYNEQFF.

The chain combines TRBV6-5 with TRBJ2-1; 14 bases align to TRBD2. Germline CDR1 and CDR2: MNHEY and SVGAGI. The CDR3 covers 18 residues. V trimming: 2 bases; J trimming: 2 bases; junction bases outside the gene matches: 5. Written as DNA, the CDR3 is TGTGCCAGCAGTTACAAGGGACTAGCGGGAGAGGCCTACAATGAGCAGTTCTTC. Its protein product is CASSYKGLAGEAYNEQFF.

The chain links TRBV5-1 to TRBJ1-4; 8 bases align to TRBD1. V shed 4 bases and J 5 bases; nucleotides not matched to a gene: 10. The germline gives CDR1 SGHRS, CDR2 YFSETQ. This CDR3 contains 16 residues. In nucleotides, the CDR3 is TGCGCCAGCAGCCCGCCTGGACAGGGAGGGAATGAAAAACTGTTTTTT. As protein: CASSPPGQGGNEKLFF.

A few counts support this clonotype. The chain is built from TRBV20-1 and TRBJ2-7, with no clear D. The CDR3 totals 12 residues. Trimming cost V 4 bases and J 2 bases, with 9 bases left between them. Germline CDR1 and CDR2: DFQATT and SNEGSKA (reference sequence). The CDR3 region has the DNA TGCAGTGCTAAAGAGAGGCCCTACGAGCAGTACTTC. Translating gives CSAKERPYEQYF.

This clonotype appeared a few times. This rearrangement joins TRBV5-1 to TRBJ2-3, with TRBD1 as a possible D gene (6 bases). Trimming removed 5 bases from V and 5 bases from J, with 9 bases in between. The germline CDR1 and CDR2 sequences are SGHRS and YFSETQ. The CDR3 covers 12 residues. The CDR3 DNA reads TGCGCCAGCAGAGAGACAGGAGATACGCAGTATTTT. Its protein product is CASRETGDTQYF.

The CDR3 DNA reads TGCGCCAGCAGCTTGGCCCTTACAGGGAATACTGAAGCTTTCTTT. It yields the protein CASSLALTGNTEAFF. The chain recombines TRBV5-1 with TRBJ1-1; tentatively, D is TRBD1 (6 bases). Germline V gene lookup returns CDR1 SGHRS and CDR2 YFSETQ. The V and J ends lost 0 bases and 5 bases respectively, with 14 bases between them. The CDR3 consists of 15 residues.

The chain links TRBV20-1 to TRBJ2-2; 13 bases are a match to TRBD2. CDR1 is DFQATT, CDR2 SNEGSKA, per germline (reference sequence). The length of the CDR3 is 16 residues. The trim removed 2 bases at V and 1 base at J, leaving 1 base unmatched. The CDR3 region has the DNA TGCAGTGCTAGAAGGACTAGCGGGGGGAACACCGGGGAGCTGTTTTTT. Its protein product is CSARRTSGGNTGELFF.

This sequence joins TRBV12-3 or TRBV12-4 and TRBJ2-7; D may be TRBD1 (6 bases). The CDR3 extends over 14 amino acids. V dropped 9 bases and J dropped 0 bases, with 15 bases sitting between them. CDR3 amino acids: CASSIGQSSYEQYF. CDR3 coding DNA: TGTGCCAGTAGCATAGGACAGAGCTCCTACGAGCAGTACTTC.

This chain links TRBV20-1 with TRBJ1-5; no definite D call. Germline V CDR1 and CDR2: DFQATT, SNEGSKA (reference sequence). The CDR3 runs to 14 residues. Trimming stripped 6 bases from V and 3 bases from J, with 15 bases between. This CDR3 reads CSALPEGYNQPQHF. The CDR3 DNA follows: TGCAGTGCCCTTCCGGAGGGATACAATCAGCCCCAGCATTTT.

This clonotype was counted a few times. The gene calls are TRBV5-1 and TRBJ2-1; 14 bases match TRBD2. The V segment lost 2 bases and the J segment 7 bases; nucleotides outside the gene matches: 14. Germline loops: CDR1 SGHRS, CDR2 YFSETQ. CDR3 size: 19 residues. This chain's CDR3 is CASSLPGLAGDILGNEQFF. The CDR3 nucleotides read TGCGCCAGCAGCTTACCGGGACTAGCGGGAGACATACTGGGGAATGAGCAGTTCTTC.

The CDR3 DNA reads as TGTGCCAGCAGCCAAGGGCCCCTCACGGCCCAGCATTTT. This encodes CASSQGPLTAQHF. The chain joins TRBV4-2 to TRBJ1-5, with no clear D. Looked up from germline, CDR1 is LGHNA and CDR2 is YNFKEQ. V was pared by 1 base and J by 11 bases, with 12 bases between. The CDR3 runs to 13 residues.

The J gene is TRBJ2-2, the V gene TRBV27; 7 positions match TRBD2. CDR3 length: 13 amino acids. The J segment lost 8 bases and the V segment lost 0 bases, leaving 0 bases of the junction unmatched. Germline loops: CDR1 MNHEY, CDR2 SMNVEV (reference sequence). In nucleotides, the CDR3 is TGTGCCAGCAGTTTATCGGGACTAGGGGAGCTGTTTTTT. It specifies CASSLSGLGELFF.

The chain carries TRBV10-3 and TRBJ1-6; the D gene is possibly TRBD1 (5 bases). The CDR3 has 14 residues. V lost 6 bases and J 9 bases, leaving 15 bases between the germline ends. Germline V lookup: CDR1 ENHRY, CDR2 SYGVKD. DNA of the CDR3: TGTGCCATCAGGCTCGGCCCCGACAGTTCACCCCTCCACTTT. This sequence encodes CAIRLGPDSSPLHF.